The 21 T cell receptor beta chains reported below all come from one sample, sequenced in a study of T-cell memory formation after mild COVID-19. TCRdb ran MiXCR on the 5' RACE reads and lists one entry per CDR3 protein. The sample lists more than 400,000 distinct CDR3 sequences; 18% were seen once. Sequenced: PBMCs or a T cell subset sorted from them (not recorded which). The receptors were gathered from an adult woman who had mild COVID-19 (a few samples of this study predate the infection). Cell type and time point are not known.

This clonotype was seen only a few times. The V call is TRBV30, the J call TRBJ1-1; a weak D match, TRBD1 (6 bases). Germline-derived CDR1 and CDR2 are GTSNPN and SVGIG (reference sequence). The CDR3 is made up of 13 amino acids. The V end lost 1 base, the J end lost 2 bases, and 8 bases lay between the germline ends. CDR3 bases: TGTGCCTGGAGTGACAGGGTCAACACTGAAGCTTTCTTT. Its translation: CAWSDRVNTEAFF.

This clonotype was counted only a few times. DNA of the CDR3: TGCAGTGCTAGAAAGGGAGGCGGGACTAATGAAAAACTGTTTTTT. Translating it yields CSARKGGGTNEKLFF. The chain carries TRBV20-1 and TRBJ1-4, with unresolved D. V shed 2 bases and J shed 2 bases, with 12 bases lying between them. The CDR3 is 15 residues long. Looked up from germline, CDR1 is DFQATT and CDR2 is SNEGSKA (reference sequence).

This clonotype was found many times. This chain joins TRBV20-1 and TRBJ2-1, with 7 bases matching TRBD2. V was pared by 1 base and J by 8 bases, with 2 bases of the junction left unmatched. The CDR3 runs 12 residues. Per germline, CDR1 DFQATT and CDR2 SNEGSKA (reference sequence). The CDR3 spells CSARGLAHEQFF. CDR3 bases: TGCAGTGCTAGAGGACTAGCCCATGAGCAGTTCTTC.

This clonotype was observed a handful of times. The chain combines TRBV6-5 with TRBJ1-2, with 10 bases identical to TRBD1. Germline V gives CDR1 MNHEY, CDR2 SVGAGI. The CDR3 contains 13 residues. The V gene end was trimmed by 6 bases and the J gene end by 8 bases; junction bases not matched to a gene: 6. DNA of the CDR3: TGTGCCAGCAGCTCGGGACAGGGGCGAGGCTACACCTTC. It is translated as CASSSGQGRGYTF.

This sequence joins TRBV4-1 and TRBJ2-7; D may match TRBD1 or TRBD2 (5 bases each). The germline V gene has CDR1 MGHRA and CDR2 YSYEKL. The V and J ends lost 4 bases and 5 bases respectively, with 15 bases between them. The CDR3 is 14 residues long. In nucleotides, the CDR3 is TGCGCCAGCAGCCCCGCAGGGAGCCCGGACGAGCAGTACTTC. It encodes CASSPAGSPDEQYF.

The rearrangement joins TRBV29-1 to TRBJ1-2; D gene unclear. Looked up from germline, CDR1 is SQVTM and CDR2 is ANQGSEA. The CDR3 sequence is 13 residues long. V lost 7 bases and J 3 bases, leaving 15 bases between the germline ends. The CDR3 here is CSARTGNDYGYTF. Written as DNA, the CDR3 is TGCAGCGCCCGGACGGGGAATGACTATGGCTACACCTTC.

Ten or more counts support this clonotype. V gene TRBV25-1 combines with J gene TRBJ2-7; D is uncertain. The CDR3 extends over 14 amino acids. Germline assignment: CDR1 MGHDK and CDR2 SYGVNS. V shed 3 bases and J shed 3 bases, with 12 bases lying between them. The chain's CDR3 is CASSDGQMGYEQYF. Here the CDR3 DNA reads TGTGCCAGCAGTGATGGGCAGATGGGCTACGAGCAGTACTTC.

The chain joins TRBV5-8 to TRBJ2-3; 7 bases match TRBD2. The junction had 7 bases not matched to a gene; V was cut back by 3 bases and J by 3 bases. The V gene's germline CDR1 is SGHTS and CDR2 YDEGEE. The CDR3 loop spans 15 amino acids. CDR3 DNA sequence: TGTGCCAGCAGCTGGCGAGCAGCGGGGACAGATACGCAGTATTTT. Amino acid sequence: CASSWRAAGTDTQYF.

The chain joins TRBV12-3 or TRBV12-4 to TRBJ2-6; no clear D. The CDR3 is made up of 14 amino acids. V lost 7 bases and J lost 0, with 7 bases in between. CDR3 in amino acids: CASIGLSGANVLTF. Here the CDR3 DNA reads TGTGCCAGCATTGGCCTCTCTGGGGCCAACGTCCTGACTTTC.

This clonotype showed up just a few times. The chain links TRBV29-1 to TRBJ2-7; 7 nucleotides match TRBD2. The junction had 11 bases not matched to a gene; V was cut back by 0 bases and J by 6 bases. The CDR3 totals 15 residues. The germline V gene has CDR1 SQVTM and CDR2 ANQGSEA. The CDR3 DNA follows: TGCAGCGTTGAAGACATAGCGGGTACGGGAGGCGAGCAGTACTTC. Residues: CSVEDIAGTGGEQYF.

This clonotype turned up a few times. The chain has TRBV12-5 and TRBJ2-5, with 7 bases fitting TRBD1. The CDR3 contains 16 residues. Germline CDR1 LGHNT, CDR2 FRNRAP. J lost 3 bases, V lost 1 base, and 8 bases had no gene match. Here the CDR3 DNA reads TGTGCTAGTGGTTTGGGAATGACAGGGATGGAAGAGACCCAGTACTTC. Its protein is CASGLGMTGMEETQYF.

The chain recombines TRBV21-1 with TRBJ2-1; TRBD2, the table's D call, was not compared with the DNA. TRBV21-1 represents a pseudogene. There are 13 residues in the CDR3. The CDR3 DNA is TGTGCCAGCAGCCCCAGGACTCTCGATGAGCAGTTCTTC. Translation gives CASSPRTLDEQFF.

There are many counts of this clonotype. The chain uses TRBV5-1 and TRBJ1-2; 7 bases are shared with TRBD1. The germline V gene encodes CDR1 SGHRS and CDR2 YFSETQ. Trimming cost V 0 bases and J 8 bases; bases outside gene matches: 4. There are 13 residues in the CDR3. The CDR3 bases are TGCGCCAGCAGCTTGGATAGGGGGCGAGGCTACACCTTC. Encoded protein: CASSLDRGRGYTF.

The genes are TRBV12-3 or TRBV12-4 and TRBJ1-5; a possible D gene is TRBD1 (5 bases). The germline V and J ends were trimmed by 8 bases and 11 bases, with 25 bases remaining between them. The CDR3 covers 15 residues. DNA of the CDR3: TGTGCCAGCGGACGGGACTCGGGGGGATCGGGAGCCCAGCATTTT. Amino acid sequence: CASGRDSGGSGAQHF.

This chain connects TRBV12-3 or TRBV12-4 to TRBJ1-1; D not certain. Trimming stripped 2 bases from V and 8 bases from J, with 9 bases between. This CDR3 contains 12 residues. This CDR3 reads CASSLLDREAFF. CDR3 sequence (DNA): TGTGCCAGCAGTTTATTGGATAGGGAAGCTTTCTTT.

V gene TRBV29-1 combines with J gene TRBJ2-4, with D tentatively TRBD1 or TRBD2 (5 bases each). There are 14 residues in the CDR3. Per germline, CDR1 SQVTM and CDR2 ANQGSEA. Trimming stripped 4 bases from V and 0 bases from J, with 10 bases between. CDR3 nucleotide sequence: TGCAGCGTTGTAGGGGACCTAGCCAAAAACATTCAGTACTTC. It is translated as CSVVGDLAKNIQYF.

This clonotype was observed a handful of times. The V call is TRBV12-3 or TRBV12-4, the J call TRBJ1-5, with TRBD1 identical over 12 bases. This CDR3 is built from 16 residues. The trim removed 5 bases at V and 6 bases at J, leaving 8 bases unmatched. This CDR3 is CASSPPGQGASQPQHF. In DNA form, the CDR3 reads TGTGCCAGCAGTCCGCCGGGACAGGGGGCAAGTCAGCCCCAGCATTTT.

The rearrangement uses TRBV11-3 and TRBJ2-1; 7 nucleotides agree with TRBD2. This CDR3 is built from 15 residues. Trimming removed 5 bases from V and 6 bases from J; junction bases left unmatched: 10. The germline V gene has CDR1 SGHNT and CDR2 YENEEA. The CDR3, as DNA: TGTGCCAGCAGCCCCAGGCGGGAGAGGGGCAATGAGCAGTTCTTC. It is translated as CASSPRRERGNEQFF.

V is TRBV29-1 and J is TRBJ2-5; TRBD2 might be the D (6 bases). The CDR3 spans 12 residues. CDR1 is SQVTM and CDR2 is ANQGSEA in the germline V gene. CDR3 loop: CSSGGTQETQYF. The CDR3 DNA reads as TGCAGTTCCGGGGGAACACAAGAGACCCAGTACTTC.

This clonotype was recorded a few times. This chain uses TRBV12-3 or TRBV12-4 with TRBJ2-6; a weak D match, TRBD2 (6 bases). V was cut by 7 bases and J by 4 bases, with 14 bases left in between. This CDR3 region has 15 residues. The CDR3 is CASTHRGAGANVLTF. The CDR3 nucleotides read TGTGCCAGCACGCATCGCGGGGCGGGGGCCAACGTCCTGACTTTC.

In its sample, this clonotype was seen a few times. This chain connects TRBV2 to TRBJ2-3, with 7 bases that match TRBD1. This CDR3 is 15 amino acids long. The junction had 12 bases not matched to a gene; V was cut back by 10 bases and J by 2 bases. Looked up from germline, CDR1 is SNHLY and CDR2 is FYNNEI. The chain's CDR3 is CATPTGASNTDTQYF. The CDR3 DNA is TGTGCCACCCCCACAGGGGCGTCCAACACAGATACGCAGTATTTT.